A selection of T cell receptor beta chains follows, all from one sample in a study of type 1 and type 2 diabetes patients. MiXCR, run by TCRdb on the multiplex PCR reads, gives a single entry per CDR3 protein. In the table there are about 270,000 distinct CDR3 sequences, 47% of which are singletons. The sample consisted of peripheral blood mononuclear cells (PBMCs). Receptor source: a man in his late teens or twenties with type 2 diabetes. Both conserved end residues are part of each CDR3. The order of the fields is CDR3 DNA, CDR3 protein, clone size, V gene, D gene, J gene. D genes are given only for firm matches. Some rows mark clone size as missing; the rest say once, few, many or name a class of expanded clone.

cdr3_nt: TGTGCCAGCAGCTTAGCGGGACAGGGGGCGCGAGACACAGATACGCAGTATTTT; cdr3_aa: CASSLAGQGARDTDTQYF; clone_size: few; v_call: TRBV28; d_call: TRBD1; j_call: TRBJ2-3
cdr3_nt: TGTGCCAGCAGTTTATCGCAGGGGATCCGGAACACCATATATTTT; cdr3_aa: CASSLSQGIRNTIYF; clone_size: -; v_call: TRBV28; d_call: -; j_call: TRBJ1-3
cdr3_nt: TGTGCCAGCAGTGGGAGACGCTCCTACAATGAGCAGTTCTTC; cdr3_aa: CASSGRRSYNEQFF; clone_size: -; v_call: TRBV12-3/TRBV12-4; d_call: -; j_call: TRBJ2-1
cdr3_nt: TGTGCCAGCAGTGAAGCGGGACCTAATTCACCCCTCCACTTT; cdr3_aa: CASSEAGPNSPLHF; clone_size: -; v_call: TRBV2; d_call: -; j_call: TRBJ1-6
cdr3_nt: TGTGCCAGCAGCTTCGGCAGGGGGTCAAATGAGCAGTTCTTC; cdr3_aa: CASSFGRGSNEQFF; clone_size: few; v_call: TRBV7-2; d_call: TRBD1; j_call: TRBJ2-1
cdr3_nt: TGTGCCTGGGGGGCGGGAGCTGAGCAGTTCTTC; cdr3_aa: CAWGAGAEQFF; clone_size: -; v_call: TRBV30; d_call: TRBD2; j_call: TRBJ2-1
cdr3_nt: TGTGCCATCAGAAAGGGGCCCCCCCCTTCTAGCACAGATACGCAGTATTTT; cdr3_aa: CAIRKGPPPSSTDTQYF; clone_size: -; v_call: TRBV10-3; d_call: -; j_call: TRBJ2-3
cdr3_nt: TGTGCCAGCACCGGGGGACCAGATACGCAGTATTTT; cdr3_aa: CASTGGPDTQYF; clone_size: -; v_call: TRBV2; d_call: -; j_call: TRBJ2-3
cdr3_nt: TGCAGTGCTAGAGGCGTGACAGGGGGGGATACTGAAGCTTTCTTT; cdr3_aa: CSARGVTGGDTEAFF; clone_size: once; v_call: TRBV20-1; d_call: TRBD1; j_call: TRBJ1-1
cdr3_nt: TGTGCCAGCAGCAGCGGGGGGGCTTTTAACTATGGCTACACCTTC; cdr3_aa: CASSSGGAFNYGYTF; clone_size: -; v_call: TRBV14; d_call: -; j_call: TRBJ1-2
cdr3_nt: TGTGCCAGCCAGGACAGCTACAATCAGCCCCAGCATTTT; cdr3_aa: CASQDSYNQPQHF; clone_size: few; v_call: TRBV6-5; d_call: -; j_call: TRBJ1-5
cdr3_nt: TGTGCCAGCTCACCCTACGTCCCAGAAGAGACCCAGTACTTC; cdr3_aa: CASSPYVPEETQYF; clone_size: -; v_call: TRBV18; d_call: -; j_call: TRBJ2-5
cdr3_nt: TGTGCCAGCAGCTTAAGCGGGGGGGCCCGGGAGACCCAGTACTTC; cdr3_aa: CASSLSGGARETQYF; clone_size: few; v_call: TRBV7-3; d_call: TRBD2; j_call: TRBJ2-5
cdr3_nt: TGTGCCGGCAGTGGCCCGGACAAGATTTACGAGCAGTACTTC; cdr3_aa: CAGSGPDKIYEQYF; clone_size: -; v_call: TRBV28; d_call: -; j_call: TRBJ2-7
cdr3_nt: TGTGCCAGCAGTCCCCTAGCGGGAGTAGGGGAGACCCAGTACTTC; cdr3_aa: CASSPLAGVGETQYF; clone_size: many; v_call: TRBV2; d_call: TRBD2; j_call: TRBJ2-5
cdr3_nt: TGTGCCAGCAGTTACTCGGGGGCGGGACAGGGGTACGAGCAGTACTTC; cdr3_aa: CASSYSGAGQGYEQYF; clone_size: many; v_call: TRBV6-5; d_call: TRBD1; j_call: TRBJ2-7
cdr3_nt: TGCGCCAGCAGCCAAGTCGGGGTACGGCCGTACCGAGGCTACACCTTC; cdr3_aa: CASSQVGVRPYRGYTF; clone_size: -; v_call: TRBV4-1; d_call: -; j_call: TRBJ1-2
cdr3_nt: TGTGCCACCAGCAGAGATTATCAGCCCCAGCATTTT; cdr3_aa: CATSRDYQPQHF; clone_size: many; v_call: TRBV15; d_call: -; j_call: TRBJ1-5
cdr3_nt: TGTGCCAGCAGCCAAATAGGGCTGATCTCCTCCTACGAGCAGTACTTC; cdr3_aa: CASSQIGLISSYEQYF; clone_size: -; v_call: TRBV7-2; d_call: -; j_call: TRBJ2-7
cdr3_nt: TGCAGCGTGACCTCAGGGACCTGGGAGCAGTTCTTC; cdr3_aa: CSVTSGTWEQFF; clone_size: -; v_call: TRBV29-1; d_call: -; j_call: TRBJ2-1
cdr3_nt: TGTGCCAGCTCCCGAGCGGGGGGCCTAGAGACCCAGTACTTC; cdr3_aa: CASSRAGGLETQYF; clone_size: -; v_call: TRBV12-3/TRBV12-4; d_call: TRBD2; j_call: TRBJ2-5
cdr3_nt: TGCGCCAGCAGCCAAGGTAACAGTAACTATGGCTACACCTTC; cdr3_aa: CASSQGNSNYGYTF; clone_size: few; v_call: TRBV4-1; d_call: -; j_call: TRBJ1-2
cdr3_nt: TGTGCCAGCAGTTACCGAGGGGGCTGGACTTATGGCTACACCTTC; cdr3_aa: CASSYRGGWTYGYTF; clone_size: once; v_call: TRBV6-5; d_call: TRBD1; j_call: TRBJ1-2
cdr3_nt: TGTGCCAGCAGCTCCCCCGGGACGGGCAATGAGCAGTTCTTC; cdr3_aa: CASSSPGTGNEQFF; clone_size: -; v_call: TRBV7-2; d_call: -; j_call: TRBJ2-1
cdr3_nt: TGCAGCGCGGGGGCCTACGAGCAGTACTTC; cdr3_aa: CSAGAYEQYF; clone_size: -; v_call: TRBV20-1; d_call: TRBD2; j_call: TRBJ2-7